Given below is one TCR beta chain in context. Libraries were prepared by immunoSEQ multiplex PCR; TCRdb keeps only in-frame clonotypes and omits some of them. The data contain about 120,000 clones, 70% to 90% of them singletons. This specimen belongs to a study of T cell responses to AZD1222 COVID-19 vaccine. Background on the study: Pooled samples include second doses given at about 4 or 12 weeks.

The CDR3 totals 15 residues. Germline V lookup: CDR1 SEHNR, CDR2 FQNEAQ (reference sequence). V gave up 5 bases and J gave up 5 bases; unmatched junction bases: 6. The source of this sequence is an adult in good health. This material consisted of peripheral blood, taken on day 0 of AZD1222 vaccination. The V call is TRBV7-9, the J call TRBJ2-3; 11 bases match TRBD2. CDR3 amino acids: CASSLLAGVEDTQYF. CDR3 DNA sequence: TGTGCCAGCAGCCTACTAGCGGGAGTTGAAGATACGCAGTATTTT.